The TCR beta chain under discussion was sequenced for a study of cytomegalovirus exposure and HLA in healthy donors. Germline values: CDR1 SGHDT, CDR2 YYEEEE. The CDR3 has 13 residues. J gave up 9 bases and V 3 bases, and 8 bases lay outside the gene matches. In the PCR, 60 Vbeta and 13 Jbeta primers were used. Measured with immunoSEQ multiplex PCR; TCRdb has only the in-frame clones, and not every one. The sample contains about 140,000 clones, 60% to 80% of which appear only once. Sequenced sample: PBMCs. The TCR sequence derives from a man younger than 35 in good health and CMV-seronegative. The chain couples TRBV5-6 to TRBJ2-5; TRBD1 agrees at 7 bases. The CDR3, as DNA: TGTGCCAGCAGCTCCAGGACAGGTATGGCCCAGTACTTC. Translation: CASSSRTGMAQYF.